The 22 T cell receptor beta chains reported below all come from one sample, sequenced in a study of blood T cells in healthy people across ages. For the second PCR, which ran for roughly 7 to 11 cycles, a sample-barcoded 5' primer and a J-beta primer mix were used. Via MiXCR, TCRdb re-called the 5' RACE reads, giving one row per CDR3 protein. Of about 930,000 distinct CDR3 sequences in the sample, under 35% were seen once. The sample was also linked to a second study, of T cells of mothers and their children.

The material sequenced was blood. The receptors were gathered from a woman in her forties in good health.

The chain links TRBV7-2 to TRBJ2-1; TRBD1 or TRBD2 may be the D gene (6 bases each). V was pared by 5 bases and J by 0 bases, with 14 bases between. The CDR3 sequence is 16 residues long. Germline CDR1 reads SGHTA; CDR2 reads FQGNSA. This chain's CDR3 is CASSEGGGISYNEQFF. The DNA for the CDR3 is TGTGCCAGCAGCGAGGGGGGCGGAATCTCCTACAATGAGCAGTTCTTC.

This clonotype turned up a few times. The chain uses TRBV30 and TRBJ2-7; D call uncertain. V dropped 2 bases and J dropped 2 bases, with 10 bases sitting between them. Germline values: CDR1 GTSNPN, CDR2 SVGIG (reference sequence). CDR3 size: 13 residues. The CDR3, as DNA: TGTGCCTGGAGTTTAATAGGGCCCTACGAGCAGTACTTC. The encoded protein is CAWSLIGPYEQYF. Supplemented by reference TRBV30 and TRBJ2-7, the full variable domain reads SQTIHQWPATLVQPVGSPLSLECTVEGTSNPNLYWYRQAAGRGLQLLFYSVGIGQISSEVPQNLSASRPQDRQFILSSKKLLLSDSGFYLCAWSLIGPYEQYFGPGTRLTVT.

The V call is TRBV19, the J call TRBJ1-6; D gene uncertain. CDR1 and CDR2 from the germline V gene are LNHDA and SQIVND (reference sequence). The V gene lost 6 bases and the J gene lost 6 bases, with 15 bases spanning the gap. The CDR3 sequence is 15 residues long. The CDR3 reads CASSPGFRVNSPLHF. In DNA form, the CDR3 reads TGTGCCAGTAGCCCAGGTTTTCGGGTTAATTCACCCCTCCACTTT.

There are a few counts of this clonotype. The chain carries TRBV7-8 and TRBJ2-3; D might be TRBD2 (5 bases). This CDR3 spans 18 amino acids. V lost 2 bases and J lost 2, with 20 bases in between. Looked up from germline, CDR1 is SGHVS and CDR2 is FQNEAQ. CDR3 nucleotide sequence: TGTGCCAGCAGCTTACCTACGGGTCGCCTGAGGGACACAGATACGCAGTATTTT. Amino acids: CASSLPTGRLRDTDTQYF.

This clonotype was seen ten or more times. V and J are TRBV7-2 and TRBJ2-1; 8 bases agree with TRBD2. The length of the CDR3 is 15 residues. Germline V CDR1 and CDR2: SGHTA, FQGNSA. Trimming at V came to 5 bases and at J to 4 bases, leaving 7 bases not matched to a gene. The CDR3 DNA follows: TGTGCCAGCAGCCGAGAGCGGGGGCTATACAATGAGCAGTTCTTC. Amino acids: CASSRERGLYNEQFF.

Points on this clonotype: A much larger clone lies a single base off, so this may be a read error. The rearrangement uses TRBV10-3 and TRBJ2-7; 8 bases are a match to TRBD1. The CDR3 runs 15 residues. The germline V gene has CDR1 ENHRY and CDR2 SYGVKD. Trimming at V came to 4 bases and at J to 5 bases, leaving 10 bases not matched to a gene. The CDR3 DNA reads TGTGCCATCAGTGCTCCCAACAGGGGGTACGACGAGCAGTACTTC. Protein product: CAISAPNRGYDEQYF.

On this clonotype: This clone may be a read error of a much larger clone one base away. In DNA form, the CDR3 reads TGTGCCAGCAGCTCAACACTAGCGGGGGGGGATACGCAGTATTTT. As protein: CASSSTLAGGDTQYF. The rearrangement links TRBV7-2 to TRBJ2-3; 13 bases are shared with TRBD2. The germline gives CDR1 SGHTA, CDR2 FQGNSA. The CDR3 spans 15 residues. The V and J ends lost 4 bases and 6 bases, in that order; junction bases with no gene match: 4.

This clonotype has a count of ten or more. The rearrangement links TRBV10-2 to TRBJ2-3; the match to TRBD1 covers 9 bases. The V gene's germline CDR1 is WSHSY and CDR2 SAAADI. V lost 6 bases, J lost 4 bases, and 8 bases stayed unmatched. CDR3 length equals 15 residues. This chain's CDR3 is CASRRGTGRSDTQYF. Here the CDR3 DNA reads TGCGCCAGCAGGAGAGGGACAGGGCGGTCAGATACGCAGTATTTT.

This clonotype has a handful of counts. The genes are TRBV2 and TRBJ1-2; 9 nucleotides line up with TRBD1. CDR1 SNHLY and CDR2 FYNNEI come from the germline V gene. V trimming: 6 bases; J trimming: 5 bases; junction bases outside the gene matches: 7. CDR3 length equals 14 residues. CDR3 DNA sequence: TGTGCCAGCAGAGGGGACAGGGAACTTTATGGCTACACCTTC. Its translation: CASRGDRELYGYTF.

Here the CDR3 DNA reads TGTGCCAGCAGCATTAGCGGGGGGAAAGAGACTCAGTACTTC. Translated, it gives CASSISGGKETQYF. The V call is TRBV12-3 or TRBV12-4, the J call TRBJ2-7; TRBD2 matches at 10 bases. This CDR3 is built from 14 residues. V shed 6 bases and J 10 bases; nucleotides not matched to a gene: 12.

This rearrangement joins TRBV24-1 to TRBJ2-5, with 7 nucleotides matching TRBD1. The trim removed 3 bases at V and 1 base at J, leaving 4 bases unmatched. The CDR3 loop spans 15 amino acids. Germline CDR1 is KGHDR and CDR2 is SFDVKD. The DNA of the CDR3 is TGTGCCACCAGTGATCCTCGACAGGGCCAAGAGACCCAGTACTTC. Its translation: CATSDPRQGQETQYF.

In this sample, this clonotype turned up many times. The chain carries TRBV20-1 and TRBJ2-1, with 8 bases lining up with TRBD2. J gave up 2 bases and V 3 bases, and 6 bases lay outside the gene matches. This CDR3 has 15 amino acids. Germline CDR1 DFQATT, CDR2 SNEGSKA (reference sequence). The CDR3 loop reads CSASGGEVAYNEQFF. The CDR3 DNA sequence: TGCAGTGCTAGCGGGGGGGAAGTAGCCTACAATGAGCAGTTCTTC.

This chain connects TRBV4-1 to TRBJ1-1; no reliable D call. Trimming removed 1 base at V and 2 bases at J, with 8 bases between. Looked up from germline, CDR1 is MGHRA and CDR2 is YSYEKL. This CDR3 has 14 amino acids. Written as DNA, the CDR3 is TGCGCCAGCAGCCAAGGGCAGATTAACACTGAAGCTTTCTTT. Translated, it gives CASSQGQINTEAFF.

CDR3 loop: CATIARDRLYEQYF. CDR3 coding DNA: TGTGCCACCATTGCTCGGGACAGATTATACGAGCAGTACTTC. The chain employs TRBV6-2 or TRBV6-3 and TRBJ2-7; 7 nucleotides match TRBD1. In germline, CDR1 is MNHEY, CDR2 SVGEGT. With 10 bases clipped from V and 4 bases from J, the junction kept 13 bases outside the gene matches. The CDR3 length is 14 residues.

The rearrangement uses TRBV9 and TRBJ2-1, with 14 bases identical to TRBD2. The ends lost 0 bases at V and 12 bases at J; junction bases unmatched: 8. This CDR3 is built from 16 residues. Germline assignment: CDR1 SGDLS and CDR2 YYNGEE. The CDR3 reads CASSVVGTSGGVRQFF. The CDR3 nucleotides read TGTGCCAGCAGCGTAGTTGGGACTAGCGGGGGAGTCAGGCAGTTCTTC.

In nucleotides, the CDR3 is TGTGCCAGCAGCCCAGAAGGGACAGGGACGGTTATGGATCAGCCCCAGCATTTT. This translates into CASSPEGTGTVMDQPQHF. V usage is TRBV7-9 and J usage is TRBJ1-5, with TRBD1 identical over 9 bases. CDR1 and CDR2 (germline): SEHNR, FQNEAQ (reference sequence). V dropped 5 bases and J dropped 5; count of bases not matched to a gene: 16. The CDR3 has 18 amino acids.

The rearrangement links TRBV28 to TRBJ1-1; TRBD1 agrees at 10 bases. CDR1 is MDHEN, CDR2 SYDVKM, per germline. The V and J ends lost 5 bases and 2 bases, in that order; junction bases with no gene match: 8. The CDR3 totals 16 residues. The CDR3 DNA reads TGTGCCAGCAGTCCGACAGGGGGCCCCCTAAACACTGAAGCTTTCTTT. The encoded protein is CASSPTGGPLNTEAFF.

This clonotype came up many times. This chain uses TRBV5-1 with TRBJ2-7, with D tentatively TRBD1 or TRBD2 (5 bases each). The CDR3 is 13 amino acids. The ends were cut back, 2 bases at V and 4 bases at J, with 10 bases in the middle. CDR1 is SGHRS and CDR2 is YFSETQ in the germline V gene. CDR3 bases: TGCGCCAGCAGCTTCGAGGGGAAGTACGAGCAGTACTTC. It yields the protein CASSFEGKYEQYF. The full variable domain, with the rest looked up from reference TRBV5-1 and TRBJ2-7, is KAGVTQTPRYLIKTRGQQVTLSCSPISGHRSVSWYQQTPGQGLQFLFEYFSETQRNKGNFPGRFSGRQFSNSRSEMNVSTLELGDSALYLCASSFEGKYEQYFGPGTRLTVT.

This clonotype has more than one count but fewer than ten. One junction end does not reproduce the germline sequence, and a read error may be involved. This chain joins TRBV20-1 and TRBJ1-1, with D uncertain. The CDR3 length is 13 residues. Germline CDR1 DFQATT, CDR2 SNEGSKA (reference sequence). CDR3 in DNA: TGCAGTGTCCAGGAGCGGCGGAACACTGAAGTTTTCTTT. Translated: CSVQERRNTEVFF.

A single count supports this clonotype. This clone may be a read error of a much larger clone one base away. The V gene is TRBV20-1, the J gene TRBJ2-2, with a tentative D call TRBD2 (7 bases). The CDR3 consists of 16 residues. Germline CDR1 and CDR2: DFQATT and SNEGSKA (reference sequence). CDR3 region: CSARDGRGRNTGEPFF. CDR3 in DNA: TGCAGTGCTCGAGATGGGCGGGGGCGGAACACCGGGGAGCCGTTTTTT.

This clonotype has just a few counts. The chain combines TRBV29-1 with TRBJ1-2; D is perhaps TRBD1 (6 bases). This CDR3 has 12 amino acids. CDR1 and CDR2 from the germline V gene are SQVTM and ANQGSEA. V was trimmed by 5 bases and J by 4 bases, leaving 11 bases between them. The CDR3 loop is CSVSRDTYGYTF. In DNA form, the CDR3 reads TGCAGCGTTAGTCGGGACACCTATGGCTACACCTTC.

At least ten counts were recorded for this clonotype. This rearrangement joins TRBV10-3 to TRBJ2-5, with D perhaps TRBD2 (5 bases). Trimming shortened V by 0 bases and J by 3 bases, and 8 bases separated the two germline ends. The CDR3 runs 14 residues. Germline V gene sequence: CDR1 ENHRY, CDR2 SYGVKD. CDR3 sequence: CAISESNGKETQYF. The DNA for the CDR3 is TGTGCCATCAGTGAGTCGAACGGGAAAGAGACCCAGTACTTC.